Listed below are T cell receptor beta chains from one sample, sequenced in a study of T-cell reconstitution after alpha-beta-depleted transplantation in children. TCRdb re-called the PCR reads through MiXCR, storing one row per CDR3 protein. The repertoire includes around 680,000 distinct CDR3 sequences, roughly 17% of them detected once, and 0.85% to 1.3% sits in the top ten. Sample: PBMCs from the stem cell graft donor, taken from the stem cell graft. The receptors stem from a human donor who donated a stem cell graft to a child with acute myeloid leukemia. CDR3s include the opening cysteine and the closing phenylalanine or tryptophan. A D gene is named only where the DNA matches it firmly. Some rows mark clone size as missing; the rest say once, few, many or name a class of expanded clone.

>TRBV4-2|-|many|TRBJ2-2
TGTGCCAGCAGCCAAGAGGCGGACGGATCGAACACCGGGGAGCTGTTTTTT
CASSQEADGSNTGELFF
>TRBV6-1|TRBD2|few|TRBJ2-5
TGTGCCAGCAGTCCAGCGGGGGACCAAGAGACCCAGTACTTC
CASSPAGDQETQYF
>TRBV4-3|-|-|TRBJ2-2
TGCGCCAGCAGCCAAGATAGCAGGGCAACCGGGGAGCTGTTTTTT
CASSQDSRATGELFF
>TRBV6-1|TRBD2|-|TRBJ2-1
TGTGCCAGCACTAATAGCGGGGGGGCCCTAAATGAGCAGTTCTTC
CASTNSGGALNEQFF
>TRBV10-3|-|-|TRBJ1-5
TGTGCCATCAGTGAGCAGGGATTGCATAGCAATCAGCCCCAGCATTTT
CAISEQGLHSNQPQHF
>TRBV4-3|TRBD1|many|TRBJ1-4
TGCGCCAGCAGCCCAGGGACAGGGGGTATACTACTGTTTTTT
CASSPGTGGILLFF
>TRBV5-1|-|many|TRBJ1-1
TGCGCCAGCAGCTTGGCCCGCGGTCCTGAAGCTTTCTTT
CASSLARGPEAFF
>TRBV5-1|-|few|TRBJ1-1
TGCGCCAGTAACCCGGGGTCCTGGGACACTGAAGCTTTCTTT
CASNPGSWDTEAFF
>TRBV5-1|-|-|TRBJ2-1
TGCGCCAGCAGCCTGGGACTGATTCCCTACAATGAGCAGTTCTTC
CASSLGLIPYNEQFF
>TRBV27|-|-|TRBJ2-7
TGTGCCAGCAGTTTCCAACGGGGATCCTACGAGCAGTACTTC
CASSFQRGSYEQYF
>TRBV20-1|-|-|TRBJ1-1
TGCAGTGCCCGAACGGGGTGGGAGGTTGGGACTGAAGCTTTCTTT
CSARTGWEVGTEAFF
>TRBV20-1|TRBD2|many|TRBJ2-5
TGCAGTGCTAGAGGTCGAGCGGGGGCCCCGTACTTC
CSARGRAGAPYF
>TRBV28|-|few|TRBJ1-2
TGTGCCAGCAGGCATATTGATTTGGACTATGGCTACACCTTC
CASRHIDLDYGYTF
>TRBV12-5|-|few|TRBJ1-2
TGTGCTAGTGGTTTGACCGGACCAACGTACACCTTC
CASGLTGPTYTF
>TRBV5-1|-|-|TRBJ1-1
TGCGCCAGCAGCTTGAAGGACGGCGAGGGGCCGATTAACACTGAAGCTTTCTTT
CASSLKDGEGPINTEAFF
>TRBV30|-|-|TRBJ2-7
TGTGCCTGGAGCAACCAGGGGCTGCGGTACTTC
CAWSNQGLRYF
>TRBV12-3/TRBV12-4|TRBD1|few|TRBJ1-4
TGTGCCAGCAGTCTTCAGGGGGCGCCTAATGAAAAACTGTTTTTT
CASSLQGAPNEKLFF
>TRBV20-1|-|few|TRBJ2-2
TGCAGTGCTAGAGGGGGGGTTAGGCCCCACTATGGGGGGGAGCTGTTTTTT
CSARGGVRPHYGGELFF
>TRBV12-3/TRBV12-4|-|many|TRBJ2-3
TGTGCCAGCGGTCCTCCCGTGAGGCGCACAGATACGCAGTATTTT
CASGPPVRRTDTQYF
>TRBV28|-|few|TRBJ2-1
TGTGCCAGCGGACAGATTAGGAATGAGCAGTTCTTC
CASGQIRNEQFF
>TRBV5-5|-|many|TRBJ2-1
TGTGCCAGCAGCCCCGTTGGTGGGGGCTATGAGCAGTTCTTC
CASSPVGGGYEQFF
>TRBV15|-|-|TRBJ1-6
TGTGCCACCAGCAGAGATTTGGGGGCAGCCCGCAATTCACCCCTCCACTTT
CATSRDLGAARNSPLHF
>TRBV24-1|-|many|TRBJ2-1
TGTGCCACCAGTGATTTAGAACCTCCCCTCAATGAGCAGTTCTTC
CATSDLEPPLNEQFF
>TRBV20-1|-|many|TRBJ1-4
TGCAGTGCTAGAGAGGCAGGGAAGAATGAAAAACTGTTTTTT
CSAREAGKNEKLFF
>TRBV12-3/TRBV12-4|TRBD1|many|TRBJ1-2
TGTGCCAGCAGGGGGGCCGATGAGACAGGGGCTGGCTACACCTTC
CASRGADETGAGYTF
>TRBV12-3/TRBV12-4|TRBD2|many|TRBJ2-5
TGTGCCAGCAGTTATGGACTAGCGGGGGGTGTCTGGGAGACCCAGTACTTC
CASSYGLAGGVWETQYF
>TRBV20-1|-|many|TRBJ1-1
TGCAGTGCTACGAAAAACTATGGGAACACTGAAGCTTTCTTT
CSATKNYGNTEAFF
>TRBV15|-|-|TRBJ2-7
TGTGCCACCAGCCGACGGTCACAGGGATCCGAGCAGTACTTC
CATSRRSQGSEQYF
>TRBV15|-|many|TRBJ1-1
TGTGCCACCAGCTTCTCAGGGACGGGGGCGCGTACTGAAGCTTTCTTT
CATSFSGTGARTEAFF
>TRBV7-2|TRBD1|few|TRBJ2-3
TGTGCCAGCAGCCCAGACAGGGTGGCGCAGTATTTT
CASSPDRVAQYF
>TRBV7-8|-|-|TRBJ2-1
TGTGCCAGCAGCTTACGGAGAAAAAATGAGCAGTTCTTC
CASSLRRKNEQFF
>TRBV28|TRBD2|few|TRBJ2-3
TGTGCCAGCAGTTTGCGGGGGAACGCAGATACGCAGTATTTT
CASSLRGNADTQYF
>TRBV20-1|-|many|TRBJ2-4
TGCAGTGCTAGAGATTTCGCCAAAAACATTCAGTACTTC
CSARDFAKNIQYF
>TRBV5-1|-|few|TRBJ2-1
TGCGCCAGCAGCCTGGGGGCCGAGCGGGGCGGCCGTTACAATGAGCAGTTCTTC
CASSLGAERGGRYNEQFF
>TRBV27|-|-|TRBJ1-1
TGTGCCAGCGCCCTGTCCCACGGGGGGAACACTGAAGCTTTCTTT
CASALSHGGNTEAFF
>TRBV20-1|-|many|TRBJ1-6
TGCAGTGCTAGTTCCGAGGACAGCTTTAATTCACCCCTCCACTTT
CSASSEDSFNSPLHF
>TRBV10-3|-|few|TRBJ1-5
TGTGCCATCAGTGATTCCCAATGGGGCAATCAGCCCCAGCATTTT
CAISDSQWGNQPQHF
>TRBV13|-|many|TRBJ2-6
TGTGCCAGCAGCCCCGGTGACTCTGGGGCCAACGTCCTGACTTTC
CASSPGDSGANVLTF
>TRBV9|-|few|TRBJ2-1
TGTGCCAGCAGCGTAGGAGGGTTCAATGAGCAGTTCTTC
CASSVGGFNEQFF
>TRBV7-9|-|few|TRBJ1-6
TGTGCCAGCAGCCCTGGGGGAGGACGACCCCTCCACTTT
CASSPGGGRPLHF
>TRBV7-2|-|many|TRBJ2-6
TGTGCCAGCAGCCCATGGAGCTCTGGGGCCAACGTCCTGACTTTC
CASSPWSSGANVLTF
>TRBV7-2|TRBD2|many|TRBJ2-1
TGTGCCAGCAGCCCGGGTGGGCGGGGGGCAAGCTCCTACAATGAGCAGTTCTTC
CASSPGGRGASSYNEQFF
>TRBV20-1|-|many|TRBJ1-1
TGCAGTGCTAGGGAGTTGGGGGTGAACACTGAAGCTTTCTTT
CSARELGVNTEAFF
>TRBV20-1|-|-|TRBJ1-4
TGCAGTGCTAGAGTCATCAGGGCACCTAATGAAAAACTGTTTTTT
CSARVIRAPNEKLFF
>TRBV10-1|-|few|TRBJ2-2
TGCGCCAGCAGTGAGATGGGGGCTGGTAACGGGGAGCTGTTTTTT
CASSEMGAGNGELFF
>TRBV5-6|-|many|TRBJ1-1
TGTGCCAGCAGCTTGGGACACAACACTGAAGCTTTCTTT
CASSLGHNTEAFF
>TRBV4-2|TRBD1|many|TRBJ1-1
TGTGCCAGCAGCCAAGATCCTGGGACAGAGAACACTGAAGCTTTCTTT
CASSQDPGTENTEAFF
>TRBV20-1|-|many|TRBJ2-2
TGCAGTGCTAGGACGGGAAAGAACACCGGGGAGCTGTTTTTT
CSARTGKNTGELFF